The source of this T cell receptor beta chain is a study of CXCR3-negative and CXCR3-positive naive CD8 T cells. This clonotype is identified as medium-sized from frequency. Its antigen is not identified. The authors made the TRB cDNA libraries by 5' RACE using UMI labels. TCRdb re-called the 5' RACE reads and catalogs CDR3 proteins one per entry, DNA excluded. The sample totals 6,000 to 8,000 distinct CDR3 sequences. Study-level results: Fresh PBMCs served for most assays, and CXCR3 expression fell partially after cryopreservation.

Material for sequencing was naive CXCR3- CD8+ T cells from blood. Specified subset: CD45RO-CCR7+CD27+CD95- naive CD8+ T cells lacking CXCR3 (TNR3-). The receptor was isolated from a human donor in good health. Some clones in this sample may be carry-over from other donors' samples.

CDR3 residues: CASSYSSGLAGGSYTGELFF. J is TRBJ2-2 and V is TRBV6-6; as DNA is missing, the TRBD2 call by TCRdb cannot be tested. The CDR3 covers 20 residues. In germline, CDR1 is MNHNY, CDR2 SVGAGI (reference sequence).